This TCR beta chain came from a study of OX40 agonist ivuxolimab in advanced cancers. General study findings and limits: Certain nonresponders additionally had low normalized T-cell clonal expansion. Clonal expansion from baseline to week 6 occurred in both CD4+ and CD8+ T cells.

As to this clone: As yet, its antigen is unknown.

Germline V gene sequence: CDR1 KGHSH, CDR2 LQKENI. Trimming pared 5 bases from V and 4 bases from J, leaving 9 bases between. The CDR3 runs 13 residues. Sequenced by immunoSEQ multiplex PCR; TCRdb stores in-frame clones only, minus some. This sample has about 83,000 clones, with about 86% found just once. This TCR was recovered from an adult with an advanced solid tumor such as melanoma, head and neck, liver or kidney cancer. The V call is TRBV18, the J call TRBJ1-5, with D perhaps TRBD1 (6 bases). Sequencing was performed on CD4+ or CD8+ T cells sorted from blood, taken in a trial of the OX40 agonist ivuxolimab. The DNA of the CDR3 is TGTGCCAGCTCAGGGGGCGAGAATCAGCCCCAGCATTTT. It translates to CASSGGENQPQHF.